These 29 T cell receptor beta chains were sequenced from one sample in a study of cytomegalovirus exposure and HLA in healthy donors. Vbeta (60) and Jbeta (13) primers were used in the PCR. The table came from immunoSEQ multiplex PCR; TCRdb's copy has only in-frame clones and leaves some out. The sample holds about 190,000 clones, about 70% seen once. Sequencing was performed on PBMCs. The receptors originated from a woman aged 25 to 39 in good health and CMV-seronegative.

The chain uses TRBV2 and TRBJ2-2, with D possibly being TRBD2 (5 bases). This CDR3 comprises 13 residues. Germline V gene lookup returns CDR1 SNHLY and CDR2 FYNNEI. Trimming took off 4 bases at V and 4 bases at J, with 7 bases between the two ends. CDR3 sequence (DNA): TGTGCCAGCAGTGGGGAGCTCACCGGGGAGCTGTTTTTT. Translating gives CASSGELTGELFF.

The rearrangement links TRBV27 to TRBJ2-1; D is unclear. In germline, CDR1 is MNHEY, CDR2 SMNVEV (reference sequence). This CDR3 is built from 13 residues. The V end lost 6 bases, the J end lost 7 bases, and 13 bases lay between the germline ends. The DNA for the CDR3 is TGTGCCAGCAGGCCCTCCCTATTGAATGAGCAGTTCTTC. This codes for CASRPSLLNEQFF.

This clone was seen a handful of times. The chain uses TRBV4-2 and TRBJ2-1; TRBD1 is a possible D gene (6 bases). The germline V gene has CDR1 LGHNA and CDR2 YNFKEQ. V shed 6 bases and J shed 1 base, with 25 bases lying between them. The CDR3 extends over 19 amino acids. CDR3 in amino acids: CASRAKGTSGTLSYNEQFF. CDR3 bases: TGTGCCAGCAGAGCCAAGGGGACAAGCGGAACTCTTTCCTACAATGAGCAGTTCTTC.

The J gene is TRBJ1-1, the V gene TRBV5-1; D may be TRBD1 (5 bases). Trimming left V 2 bases short and J 6 bases short, with 14 bases between. Looked up from germline, CDR1 is SGHRS and CDR2 is YFSETQ. The CDR3 contains 14 residues. CDR3 nucleotide sequence: TGCGCCAGCAGCTTAAGGCAGGGCCCCGCTGAAGCTTTCTTT. Its protein is CASSLRQGPAEAFF.

The chain links TRBV7-2 to TRBJ1-1; 7 nucleotides match TRBD1. This CDR3 comprises 15 residues. The V gene's germline CDR1 is SGHTA and CDR2 FQGNSA. Unmatched junction bases numbered 8, after V lost 2 bases and J lost 5 bases. The CDR3 region has the DNA TGTGCCAGCAGCTTATGGACAGGCACGGTTACTGAAGCTTTCTTT. Translating gives CASSLWTGTVTEAFF. The variable domain in full, completed from reference TRBV7-2 and TRBJ1-1, reads GAGVSQSPSNKVTEKGKDVELRCDPISGHTALYWYRQSLGQGLEFLIYFQGNSAPDKSGLPSDRFSAERTGGSVSTLTIQRTQQEDSAVYLCASSLWTGTVTEAFFGQGTRLTVV.

V usage is TRBV29-1 and J usage is TRBJ2-1; 8 nucleotides agree with TRBD1. V shed 5 bases, J shed 3 bases, and the junction held 6 bases outside the gene matches. There are 14 residues in the CDR3. Germline lookup yields CDR1 SQVTM and CDR2 ANQGSEA. The CDR3 region has the DNA TGCAGCGTTCCTGGACAGGGATTCTACAATGAGCAGTTCTTC. The encoded protein is CSVPGQGFYNEQFF.

This clone was recorded a few times. The V gene is TRBV19, the J gene TRBJ2-3, with 9 bases lining up with TRBD1. V shed 3 bases, J shed 5 bases, and the junction held 12 bases outside the gene matches. The CDR3 consists of 17 residues. Germline CDR1 LNHDA, CDR2 SQIVND (reference sequence). The CDR3 reads CASSMVSTGGLGDTQYF. For the CDR3, the DNA is TGTGCCAGTAGTATGGTATCGACAGGGGGTTTAGGAGATACGCAGTATTTT.

The chain combines TRBV19 with TRBJ2-7, with D possibly matching TRBD2 (7 bases). This CDR3 is 15 amino acids long. In germline, CDR1 is LNHDA, CDR2 SQIVND (reference sequence). V lost 4 bases to trimming and J lost 3 bases, with 16 bases between them. The DNA of the CDR3 is TGTGCCAGTAGTACCCTAGGGGGGGCCGACTACGAGCAGTACTTC. Residues: CASSTLGGADYEQYF. Drawing the rest from reference TRBV19 and TRBJ2-7, the complete variable domain is DGGITQSPKYLFRKEGQNVTLSCEQNLNHDAMYWYRQDPGQGLRLIYYSQIVNDFQKGDIAEGYSVSREKKESFPLTVTSAQKNPTAFYLCASSTLGGADYEQYFGPGTRLTVT.

The chain joins TRBV7-2 to TRBJ2-3, with TRBD1 matching over 7 bases. This CDR3 spans 16 amino acids. Germline CDR1 SGHTA, CDR2 FQGNSA. V was clipped by 8 bases and J by 1 base; unmatched bases: 12. DNA of the CDR3: TGTGCCAGCCCCTTTACGACAGGGTTGGGCACAGATACGCAGTATTTT. This codes for CASPFTTGLGTDTQYF.

V is TRBV19 and J is TRBJ2-1; D is perhaps TRBD2 (5 bases). The CDR3 covers 13 residues. CDR1 and CDR2 (germline): LNHDA, SQIVND (reference sequence). Trimming left V 3 bases short and J 9 bases short, with 12 bases between. CDR3 residues: CASSMKEDREQFF. The CDR3 coding sequence is TGTGCCAGTAGTATGAAGGAGGATCGTGAGCAGTTCTTC.

The chain is built from TRBV25-1 and TRBJ1-3, with D hard to call. This CDR3 has 15 amino acids. The germline CDR1 and CDR2 sequences are MGHDK and SYGVNS. The ends were cut back, 2 bases at V and 0 bases at J, with 8 bases in the middle. The CDR3 region is CASSEDFYSGNTIYF. CDR3 in DNA: TGTGCCAGCAGTGAAGACTTCTACTCTGGAAACACCATATATTTT.

This clone appeared once. This chain connects TRBV6-5 to TRBJ2-2; 8 nucleotides match TRBD2. Germline assignment: CDR1 MNHEY and CDR2 SVGAGI. V shed 1 base, J shed 5 bases, and the junction held 6 bases outside the gene matches. CDR3 length: 16 residues. The CDR3 DNA reads as TGTGCCAGCAGTTACTGGACTAGCCTTCAGACCGGGGAGCTGTTTTTT. Protein sequence: CASSYWTSLQTGELFF.

The chain has TRBV7-6 and TRBJ2-7; TRBD1 matches 9 bases. There are 15 residues in the CDR3. Germline V CDR1 and CDR2: SGHVS, FNYEAQ. Trimming removed 5 bases from V and 6 bases from J; junction bases left unmatched: 11. The CDR3 is CASSLIQGAPSEQYF. CDR3 DNA: TGTGCCAGCAGCCTCATACAGGGGGCTCCATCCGAGCAGTACTTC.

The chain carries TRBV6-5 and TRBJ1-5; maybe TRBD1 (5 bases). Germline V CDR1 and CDR2: MNHEY, SVGAGI. The V gene lost 6 bases and the J gene lost 5 bases, with 14 bases spanning the gap. The CDR3 sequence is 14 residues long. The CDR3 coding sequence is TGTGCCAGCAGATCCGGGGGTTTACATCAGCCCCAGCATTTT. Its translation: CASRSGGLHQPQHF.

The genes are TRBV5-6 and TRBJ1-2, with TRBD1 as a possible D gene (5 bases). The CDR3 sequence is 15 residues long. Germline lookup yields CDR1 SGHDT and CDR2 YYEEEE. Trimming removed 0 bases from V and 8 bases from J, with 17 bases in between. As DNA, the CDR3 is TGTGCCAGCAGCTTGGGCAGGGCCCTAGAGCGAGGCTACACCTTC. Protein: CASSLGRALERGYTF.

The V gene is TRBV27, the J gene TRBJ2-5; TRBD1 matches at 7 bases. The tail of the sequence fits TRBJ2-7 better, so the J call may be wrong. Germline V lookup: CDR1 MNHEY, CDR2 SMNVEV (reference sequence). This CDR3 is 13 amino acids long. Here the CDR3 reads CASRDGTVPEQYF. CDR3 nucleotides: TGTGCCAGCAGAGACGGGACAGTTCCCGAGCAGTACTTC.

This rearrangement joins TRBV29-1 to TRBJ2-1; TRBD2 matches at 12 bases. CDR3 length: 14 amino acids. The germline gives CDR1 SQVTM, CDR2 ANQGSEA. After removal of 2 bases from V and 6 bases from J, the junction contained 2 bases not matched to a gene. Here the CDR3 DNA reads TGCAGCGTTGAAAGACTAGCGGGAGCCAATGAGCAGTTCTTC. Protein: CSVERLAGANEQFF.

The V and J genes are TRBV7-2 and TRBJ2-5; D possibly corresponds to TRBD2 (5 bases). The J call is uncertain, as TRBJ2-7 better fits the DNA end. Germline CDR1 is SGHTA and CDR2 is FQGNSA. The CDR3 has 15 amino acids. The CDR3 DNA is TGTGCCAGCAGCTTAGGTAGAGGGTTTTCCTACGAGCAGTACTTC. Amino acid sequence: CASSLGRGFSYEQYF.

This chain joins TRBV4-2 and TRBJ1-1; D unclear. V lost 0 bases and J lost 2, with 7 bases in between. The germline gives CDR1 LGHNA, CDR2 YNFKEQ. The length of the CDR3 is 14 residues. CDR3 in amino acids: CASSQDEGNTEAFF. In nucleotides, the CDR3 is TGTGCCAGCAGCCAAGATGAGGGAAACACTGAAGCTTTCTTT.

This clone was detected once. The chain employs TRBV5-5 and TRBJ2-7, with TRBD1 identical over 9 bases. CDR1 SGHKS and CDR2 YYEKEE come from the germline V gene (reference sequence). This CDR3 is 15 amino acids long. V lost 1 base, J lost 6 bases, and 8 bases stayed unmatched. The CDR3 sequence: CASSLIRTGVGEQYF. The CDR3 nucleotides read TGTGCCAGCAGCTTGATTAGGACAGGGGTAGGCGAGCAGTACTTC.

This clone showed up just a few times. The chain recombines TRBV5-8 with TRBJ1-5; D might be TRBD1 (5 bases). This CDR3 is 14 amino acids long. Germline CDR1 reads SGHTS; CDR2 reads YDEGEE. V was shortened by 2 bases and J by 6 bases, with 12 bases between the two germline ends. CDR3 nucleotides: TGTGCCAGCAGCTTATCAGGGTTTGGTCAGCCCCAGCATTTT. Its translation is CASSLSGFGQPQHF.

The chain uses TRBV27 and TRBJ1-2, with D hard to call. Germline V gene lookup returns CDR1 MNHEY and CDR2 SMNVEV (reference sequence). CDR3 length: 13 residues. V gave up 3 bases and J gave up 5 bases, with 10 bases separating them. CDR3 sequence: CASSFIGQYGYTF. The CDR3, as DNA: TGTGCCAGCAGTTTTATTGGGCAGTATGGCTACACCTTC.

The rearrangement links TRBV7-6 to TRBJ2-5; weak D call: TRBD1 (5 bases). This CDR3 region has 13 residues. With 5 bases removed from V and 3 bases from J, the gap between germline ends came to 10 bases. CDR1 and CDR2 from the germline V gene are SGHVS and FNYEAQ. CDR3 coding DNA: TGTGCCAGCAGCCAAAGACAGAAAGAGACCCAGTACTTC. This encodes CASSQRQKETQYF. Filled out from reference TRBV7-6 and TRBJ2-5, the complete variable domain reads GAGVSQSPRYKVTKRGQDVALRCDPISGHVSLYWYRQALGQGPEFLTYFNYEAQQDKSGLPNDRFSAERPEGSISTLTIQRTEQRDSAMYRCASSQRQKETQYFGPGTRLLVL.

This clone was detected a few times. This chain connects TRBV9 to TRBJ2-7; 11 bases fit TRBD2. The V gene end was trimmed by 4 bases and the J gene end by 0 bases; junction bases not matched to a gene: 9. CDR1 is SGDLS, CDR2 YYNGEE, per germline. This CDR3 spans 17 amino acids. Here the CDR3 reads CASSRTSGLSPSYEQYF. The CDR3 DNA reads TGTGCCAGCAGCCGGACTAGCGGGCTATCCCCCTCCTACGAGCAGTACTTC.

This chain's CDR3 is CASRQGQGRNSPLHF. The CDR3 nucleotides read TGTGCCAGCAGGCAAGGACAGGGGCGTAATTCACCCCTCCACTTT. This chain connects TRBV6-5 to TRBJ1-6; TRBD1 matches at 9 bases. The CDR3 runs 15 residues. From germline, CDR1 is MNHEY and CDR2 SVGAGI. V lost 6 bases to trimming and J lost 6 bases; unmatched junction nucleotides: 6.

The chain carries TRBV7-3 and TRBJ1-6; no clear D. Trimming removed 0 bases at V and 7 bases at J, with 7 bases between. The CDR3 has 14 amino acids. Germline loops: CDR1 SGHTA, CDR2 FQGTGA. This chain's CDR3 is CASSLTPVNSPLHF. CDR3 in DNA: TGTGCCAGCAGCTTAACCCCAGTAAATTCACCCCTCCACTTT.

V gene TRBV7-7 combines with J gene TRBJ1-3; maybe TRBD1 (6 bases). The CDR3 covers 18 residues. Trimming pared 3 bases from V and 4 bases from J, leaving 22 bases between. Germline loops: CDR1 SSHAT, CDR2 FNYEAQ (reference sequence). The CDR3 loop reads CASSFPPAGQFFGNTIYF. The CDR3 DNA sequence: TGTGCCAGCAGCTTCCCCCCCGCCGGACAGTTCTTCGGAAACACCATATATTTT.

This sequence joins TRBV7-6 and TRBJ2-5; 7 bases map to TRBD1. The last part of the DNA fits TRBJ2-7 better; the J call may be wrong. CDR1 is SGHVS, CDR2 FNYEAQ, per germline. The CDR3 is 14 amino acids. The CDR3 coding sequence is TGTGCCAGCAGCCCAAGGGGGCTAGTCTACGAGCAGTACTTC. Residues: CASSPRGLVYEQYF.

The gene calls are TRBV4-2 and TRBJ2-7, with TRBD2 matching over 14 bases. With V trimmed by 5 bases and J by 0 bases, 3 bases remained unmatched. The CDR3 consists of 16 residues. CDR1 is LGHNA, CDR2 YNFKEQ, per germline. The CDR3 coding sequence is TGTGCCAGCAGCGGGGGGACTAGCGGGAGCTCCTACGAGCAGTACTTC. Translated, it gives CASSGGTSGSSYEQYF.